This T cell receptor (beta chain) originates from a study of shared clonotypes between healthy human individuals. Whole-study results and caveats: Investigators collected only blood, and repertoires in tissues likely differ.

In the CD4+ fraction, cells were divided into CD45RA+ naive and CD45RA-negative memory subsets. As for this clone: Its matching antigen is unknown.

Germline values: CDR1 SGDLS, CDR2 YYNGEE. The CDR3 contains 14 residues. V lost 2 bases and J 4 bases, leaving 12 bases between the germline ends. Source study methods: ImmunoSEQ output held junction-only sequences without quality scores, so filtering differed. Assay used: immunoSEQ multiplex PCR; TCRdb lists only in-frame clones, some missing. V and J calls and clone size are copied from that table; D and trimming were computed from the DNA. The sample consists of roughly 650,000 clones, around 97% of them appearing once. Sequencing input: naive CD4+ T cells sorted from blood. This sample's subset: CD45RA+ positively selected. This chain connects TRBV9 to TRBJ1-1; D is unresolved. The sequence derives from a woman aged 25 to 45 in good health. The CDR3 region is CASSVAGSGTEAFF. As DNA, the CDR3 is TGTGCCAGCAGCGTGGCGGGCTCCGGCACTGAAGCTTTCTTT.